The 10 T cell receptor beta chains below were found in one sample sequenced in a study of T cell repertoires in ileal Crohn's disease. Assay used: immunoSEQ multiplex PCR; TCRdb lists only in-frame clones, some missing. The sample consists of roughly 14,000 clones, about 71% of them appearing once. Sequenced input: ileal tissue. Receptors were obtained from an adult with Crohn's disease.

V usage is TRBV29-1 and J usage is TRBJ2-7; the D gene is possibly TRBD2 (5 bases). Germline CDR1 is SQVTM and CDR2 is ANQGSEA. The length of the CDR3 is 12 residues. V dropped 7 bases and J dropped 2 bases, with 12 bases sitting between them. The CDR3 sequence is CSGTDFTYEQYF. The CDR3 coding sequence is TGCAGCGGGACGGACTTTACCTACGAGCAGTACTTC.

The rearrangement uses TRBV7-3 and TRBJ2-3, with unresolved D. V was shortened by 8 bases and J by 2 bases, with 11 bases between the two germline ends. Germline CDR1 is SGHTA and CDR2 is FQGTGA. The CDR3 has 13 residues. The CDR3 DNA reads as TGTGCCAGCGCTTCCGGACCCACAGATACGCAGTATTTT. Translation gives CASASGPTDTQYF.

V usage is TRBV4-1 and J usage is TRBJ1-5, with unresolved D. V gave up 0 bases and J gave up 2 bases, with 11 bases separating them. CDR1 is MGHRA and CDR2 is YSYEKL in the germline V gene. This CDR3 is built from 16 residues. The CDR3 here is CASSQDRSWGNQPQHF. CDR3 DNA: TGCGCCAGCAGCCAAGATCGGTCGTGGGGCAATCAGCCCCAGCATTTT.

This rearrangement joins TRBV5-1 to TRBJ2-5, with D uncertain. The V end was cut by 1 base, the J end by 8 bases, with 15 bases between. The CDR3 is 14 residues long. Germline V gives CDR1 SGHRS, CDR2 YFSETQ. CDR3 sequence reads: CASSLSVPTVTQYF. For the CDR3, the DNA is TGCGCCAGCAGCTTGTCGGTTCCAACGGTAACCCAGTACTTC.

The V gene is TRBV12-5, the J gene TRBJ2-3, with 7 nucleotides matching TRBD1. The J segment lost 8 bases and the V segment lost 5 bases, leaving 16 bases of the junction unmatched. Germline V gives CDR1 LGHNT, CDR2 FRNRAP. The CDR3 extends over 16 amino acids. The DNA for the CDR3 is TGTGCTAGTGGTCCACAGGGGATGGGATCCAGAGCTACGCAGTATTTT. It specifies CASGPQGMGSRATQYF. Based on the CDR3 plus reference TRBV12-5 and TRBJ2-3, the full variable domain is DARVTQTPRHKVTEMGQEVTMRCQPILGHNTVFWYRQTMMQGLELLAYFRNRAPLDDSGMPKDRFSAEMPDATLATLKIQPSEPRDSAVYFCASGPQGMGSRATQYFGPGTRLTVL.

The rearrangement joins TRBV6-5 to TRBJ1-2; 7 bases are shared with TRBD1. CDR1 is MNHEY, CDR2 SVGAGI, per germline. Trimming at V came to 10 bases and at J to 2 bases, leaving 4 bases not matched to a gene. The CDR3 extends over 12 amino acids. The DNA of the CDR3 is TGTGCCATGGGACAGCTGAACTATGGCTACACCTTC. Protein sequence: CAMGQLNYGYTF.

The chain employs TRBV9 and TRBJ1-5; TRBD1 matches 8 bases. CDR1 is SGDLS, CDR2 YYNGEE, per germline. CDR3 length: 20 amino acids. The V segment lost 0 bases and the J segment 0 bases; nucleotides outside the gene matches: 14. CDR3 protein: CASSVGPGGQFLDSNQPQHF. In DNA, the CDR3 is TGTGCCAGCAGCGTAGGTCCAGGGGGCCAATTCTTGGATAGCAATCAGCCCCAGCATTTT.

In this sample, this clone turned up once. The gene calls are TRBV7-9 and TRBJ2-7, with D possibly being TRBD2 (6 bases). The germline V and J ends were trimmed by 5 bases and 1 base, with 15 bases remaining between them. The length of the CDR3 is 15 residues. Germline CDR1 is SEHNR and CDR2 is FQNEAQ (reference sequence). CDR3 region: CASSRSTSISYEQYF. CDR3 coding DNA: TGTGCCAGCAGCCGCTCGACTAGTATTTCCTACGAGCAGTACTTC.

The rearrangement uses TRBV5-1 and TRBJ1-2; D gene unclear. This CDR3 spans 14 amino acids. V gave up 2 bases and J gave up 5 bases, with 13 bases separating them. Germline lookup yields CDR1 SGHRS and CDR2 YFSETQ. CDR3 amino acids: CASSLGTVDYGYTF. In DNA, the CDR3 is TGCGCCAGCAGCTTAGGTACAGTCGATTATGGCTACACCTTC.

The chain recombines TRBV30 with TRBJ1-1, with D tentatively TRBD1 (5 bases). The CDR3 has 12 amino acids. Germline assignment: CDR1 GTSNPN and CDR2 SVGIG (reference sequence). The V end lost 2 bases, the J end lost 4 bases, and 8 bases lay between the germline ends. The CDR3 spells CAWSITGTEAFF. The CDR3 nucleotides read TGTGCCTGGAGTATCACAGGCACTGAAGCTTTCTTT.